The 2 T cell receptor beta chains below come from one sample, sequenced in a study of T cells after yellow fever vaccination. TCRdb used MiXCR to reprocess the 5' RACE reads, holding one entry per CDR3 protein. This table has 40,000 to 50,000 distinct CDR3 sequences, almost 7% appearing once. Source: CD8+ T cells not binding an NS4B(214-222) dextramer, sorted from PBMCs, taken 45 days after the yellow fever booster vaccination. The source is a man under 40 who received the YFV17D yellow fever vaccine.

This clonotype was recorded many times. The chain has TRBV14 and TRBJ2-1, with D maybe TRBD1 (6 bases). Trimming shortened V by 0 bases and J by 4 bases, and 13 bases separated the two germline ends. Germline lookup yields CDR1 SGHDN and CDR2 FVKESK. This CDR3 is 16 amino acids long. The CDR3: CASSQDDRRLYNEQFF. Here the CDR3 DNA reads TGTGCCAGCAGCCAAGACGACAGGAGACTATACAATGAGCAGTTCTTC.

The chain is built from TRBV7-9 and TRBJ2-5, with D hard to call. CDR3 length: 12 amino acids. Trimming stripped 5 bases from V and 4 bases from J, with 8 bases between. CDR1 and CDR2 (germline): SEHNR, FQNEAQ (reference sequence). The CDR3 DNA sequence: TGTGCCAGCAGCCCGACCCCAGAGACCCAGTACTTC. Translated, it gives CASSPTPETQYF.